These T cell receptor beta chains were read from a single sample in a study of tumor-infiltrating lymphocytes in primary liver carcinoma. One entry per CDR3 protein results from TCRdb running MiXCR on the multiplex PCR reads. Here the sample spans roughly 25,000 distinct CDR3 sequences, about 73% being singletons. Material: liver tumor tissue from sampling region 3. The source is a man aged 35-49 years with primary liver carcinoma and hepatitis B virus infection. The CDR3 runs from the conserved cysteine through the conserved F or W. D genes are given only for firm matches. Clone size is stated in some rows and not others, as once, few, many or a class when expanded.

v_call: TRBV9; d_call: NA; clone_size: many; j_call: TRBJ2-7; cdr3_length: 14; cdr3_aa: CASSAGTRDYEQYF; cdr3_nt: TGTGCCAGCAGCGCCGGGACACGTGATTACGAGCAGTACTTC
v_call: TRBV28; d_call: NA; clone_size: NA; j_call: TRBJ1-1; cdr3_length: 13; cdr3_aa: CATMNRANNEAFF; cdr3_nt: TGTGCCACCATGAACAGGGCAAACAATGAAGCTTTCTTT
v_call: TRBV4-1; d_call: TRBD1; clone_size: NA; j_call: TRBJ1-6; cdr3_length: 16; cdr3_aa: CTSSHHLKGADSPLHF; cdr3_nt: TGTACCAGCAGCCACCACCTAAAGGGGGCGGATTCACCCCTCCACTTT
v_call: TRBV5-1; d_call: NA; clone_size: many; j_call: TRBJ2-5; cdr3_length: 15; cdr3_aa: CASSLVSSEQETQYF; cdr3_nt: TGCGCCAGCAGCTTGGTTTCTAGCGAGCAAGAGACCCAGTACTTC
v_call: TRBV7-9; d_call: NA; clone_size: NA; j_call: TRBJ1-2; cdr3_length: 16; cdr3_aa: CASSPEGRLFQYCYTF; cdr3_nt: TGTGCCAGCAGTCCCGAGGGCAGGCTGTTCCAGTATTGCTACACCTTC
v_call: TRBV11-2; d_call: NA; clone_size: many; j_call: TRBJ2-5; cdr3_length: 13; cdr3_aa: CASSLGQRGFQYF; cdr3_nt: TGTGCCAGCAGCTTAGGTCAGCGCGGCTTTCAGTACTTC
v_call: TRBV11-2; d_call: NA; clone_size: once; j_call: TRBJ2-3; cdr3_length: 13; cdr3_aa: CASSYRMADTHYF; cdr3_nt: TGTGCCAGCAGTTACAGAATGGCAGATACGCACTATTTT
v_call: TRBV12-3/TRBV12-4; d_call: NA; clone_size: few; j_call: TRBJ2-3; cdr3_length: 15; cdr3_aa: CASSLRLVSTDTQYF; cdr3_nt: TGTGCCAGCAGTCTAAGGCTAGTATCGACAGATACGCAGTATTTT
v_call: TRBV10-3; d_call: TRBD2; clone_size: NA; j_call: TRBJ2-7; cdr3_length: 19; cdr3_aa: CVITKRSVLAGGFFYEQYF; cdr3_nt: TGTGTCATCACCAAACGATCGGTACTAGCGGGAGGGTTCTTCTACGAGCAGTACTTC
v_call: TRBV5-4; d_call: NA; clone_size: NA; j_call: TRBJ2-5; cdr3_length: 15; cdr3_aa: CAISPRQGGRETQYF; cdr3_nt: TGTGCCATCAGCCCTAGACAGGGAGGTCGGGAGACCCAGTATTTC
v_call: TRBV12-3/TRBV12-4; d_call: TRBD2; clone_size: many; j_call: TRBJ2-1; cdr3_length: 11; cdr3_aa: CASGKSGITFF; cdr3_nt: TGTGCCAGCGGAAAGAGCGGGATTACGTTCTTC
v_call: TRBV5-4; d_call: NA; clone_size: NA; j_call: TRBJ2-1; cdr3_length: 14; cdr3_aa: CASSLEERGGEQFF; cdr3_nt: TGTGCCAGCAGCTTGGAAGAGAGGGGAGGAGAGCAGTTCTTC
v_call: TRBV29-1; d_call: TRBD2; clone_size: NA; j_call: TRBJ2-3; cdr3_length: 13; cdr3_aa: CSVERDGRNTQYF; cdr3_nt: TGCAGTGTTGAGCGGGATGGCCGGAATACGCAGTATTTT
v_call: TRBV4-1; d_call: NA; clone_size: NA; j_call: TRBJ2-1; cdr3_length: 15; cdr3_aa: CAGSPLCNNNNEQFF; cdr3_nt: TGCGCCGGCAGCCCGCTCTGCAACAACAACAATGAGCAGTTCTTC
v_call: TRBV4-1; d_call: TRBD1; clone_size: once; j_call: TRBJ1-3; cdr3_length: 15; cdr3_aa: CASGQEGTGVNIIYF; cdr3_nt: TGCGCCAGCGGCCAAGAGGGGACAGGGGTAAACATCATATATTTT
v_call: TRBV7-8; d_call: TRBD2; clone_size: NA; j_call: TRBJ2-7; cdr3_length: 15; cdr3_aa: CASSLAAGAGYEQYF; cdr3_nt: TGTGCCAGCAGCTTAGCGGCGGGAGCAGGCTACGAGCAGTACTTC
v_call: TRBV5-5; d_call: NA; clone_size: NA; j_call: TRBJ2-1; cdr3_length: 15; cdr3_aa: CASSLVLGRYNEQYF; cdr3_nt: TGTGCCAGCAGCTTAGTTCTCGGACGGTACAATGAGCAGTACTTT
v_call: TRBV11-2; d_call: NA; clone_size: NA; j_call: TRBJ2-1; cdr3_length: 14; cdr3_aa: CASSLYHLVSEQFF; cdr3_nt: TGTGCCAGCAGCTTATACCACCTAGTTAGTGAACAGTTCTTC
v_call: TRBV14; d_call: NA; clone_size: NA; j_call: TRBJ2-3; cdr3_length: 21; cdr3_aa: CASNQVTRETSRTLFSDTQYF; cdr3_nt: TGTGCCAGCAACCAAGTTACCCGGGAAACTAGCCGTACCTTGTTCTCAGATACGCAGTATTTT
v_call: TRBV12-3/TRBV12-4; d_call: NA; clone_size: NA; j_call: TRBJ2-4; cdr3_length: 18; cdr3_aa: CASSLCGGVDIAKNIQYF; cdr3_nt: TGTGCCAGTAGTTTATGTGGTGGGGTGGACATAGCCAAAAACATTCAGTACTTC
v_call: TRBV11-1; d_call: TRBD1; clone_size: NA; j_call: TRBJ2-5; cdr3_length: 14; cdr3_aa: CVISGQVEVETQHF; cdr3_nt: TGTGTTATCAGTGGACAGGTGGAGGTGGAGACCCAGCACTTC
v_call: TRBV14; d_call: NA; clone_size: NA; j_call: TRBJ2-5; cdr3_length: 16; cdr3_aa: CASSHRSGCPQEAQYF; cdr3_nt: TGTGCCAGCAGCCATAGGAGCGGGTGCCCGCAAGAGGCCCAGTACTTC
v_call: TRBV4-3; d_call: TRBD2; clone_size: NA; j_call: TRBJ2-2; cdr3_length: 16; cdr3_aa: CAGSQYIAGEVGELFF; cdr3_nt: TGCGCCGGCAGCCAATATATAGCGGGAGAGGTCGGGGAGCTGTTTTTT
v_call: TRBV4-1; d_call: NA; clone_size: once; j_call: TRBJ1-3; cdr3_length: 14; cdr3_aa: CARSQSFSGNTIYF; cdr3_nt: TGCGCCCGTAGCCAATCCTTCTCTGGAAACACCATATATTTT
v_call: TRBV12-3/TRBV12-4; d_call: NA; clone_size: NA; j_call: TRBJ1-2; cdr3_length: 12; cdr3_aa: CASRLPPHGYTF; cdr3_nt: TGTGCCAGCAGGCTACCTCCCCATGGCTACACCTTC
v_call: TRBV5-1; d_call: NA; clone_size: NA; j_call: TRBJ2-7; cdr3_length: 18; cdr3_aa: CASSLVGGGAGQSYGQYF; cdr3_nt: TGCGCCAGCAGCTTGGTTGGCGGTGGCGCGGGACAGTCCTACGGACAGTACTTC
v_call: TRBV29-1; d_call: TRBD1; clone_size: NA; j_call: TRBJ2-5; cdr3_length: 15; cdr3_aa: CCVEGDRGMGEAQYF; cdr3_nt: TGCTGCGTTGAAGGAGACAGGGGTATGGGAGAGGCCCAGTACTTC
v_call: TRBV4-3; d_call: NA; clone_size: medium-sized; j_call: TRBJ2-1; cdr3_length: 16; cdr3_aa: CASSQVLASTYNEQFF; cdr3_nt: TGCGCCAGCAGCCAAGTACTAGCCTCTACCTACAATGAGCAGTTCTTC
v_call: TRBV12-3/TRBV12-4; d_call: NA; clone_size: NA; j_call: TRBJ2-3; cdr3_length: 13; cdr3_aa: CASSLRDGDMQYF; cdr3_nt: TGTGCCAGCAGCTTACGGGATGGGGATATGCAGTATTTT
v_call: TRBV11-2; d_call: NA; clone_size: NA; j_call: TRBJ2-3; cdr3_length: 15; cdr3_aa: CASSTEASGTDTQYF; cdr3_nt: TGTGCCAGCAGCACCGAGGCTAGTGGCACAGATACGCAGTATTTT
v_call: TRBV28; d_call: NA; clone_size: NA; j_call: TRBJ2-7; cdr3_length: 19; cdr3_aa: CASSFFGLAGGRISYEKYF; cdr3_nt: TGTGCCAGCAGTTTTTTCGGACTTGCTGGAGGGCGAATCTCCTACGAGAAGTACTTC
v_call: TRBV4-2; d_call: NA; clone_size: NA; j_call: TRBJ2-7; cdr3_length: 16; cdr3_aa: CASSQAARGVSYQQYF; cdr3_nt: TGCGCCAGCAGCCAAGCGGCTAGGGGGGTTTCCTACCAGCAGTACTTC
v_call: TRBV6-1; d_call: TRBD2; clone_size: NA; j_call: TRBJ2-2; cdr3_length: 16; cdr3_aa: CAGGGLADEHTGELFF; cdr3_nt: TGTGCCGGCGGGGGACTAGCGGACGAACACACCGGGGAGCTGTTTTTT
v_call: TRBV11-1; d_call: NA; clone_size: NA; j_call: TRBJ1-6; cdr3_length: 13; cdr3_aa: CANSLKGNSLHHF; cdr3_nt: TGTGCCAACAGCTTAAAAGGGAACTCACTCCACCACTTT
v_call: TRBV11-2; d_call: NA; clone_size: NA; j_call: TRBJ1-4; cdr3_length: 16; cdr3_aa: CASSKTPQGTNEKLFF; cdr3_nt: TGTGCTAGCAGCAAGACTCCACAAGGAACAAATGAAAAACTGTTTTTT
v_call: TRBV6-5; d_call: TRBD2; clone_size: NA; j_call: TRBJ2-6; cdr3_length: 22; cdr3_aa: CASGYSQPALTGGYSGSKVLTF; cdr3_nt: TGTGCCAGCGGTTACTCTCAACCTGCCTTGACGGGAGGCTACTCTGGGTCCAAGGTCCTGACTTTC
v_call: TRBV6-9; d_call: NA; clone_size: NA; j_call: TRBJ1-4; cdr3_length: 8; cdr3_aa: CAYRVPVF; cdr3_nt: TGTGCTTACCGAGTCCCGGTTTTT
v_call: TRBV7-8; d_call: NA; clone_size: NA; j_call: TRBJ2-3; cdr3_length: 16; cdr3_aa: CASSLANKDPADTQYF; cdr3_nt: TGTGCCAGCAGCTTAGCAAACAAGGACCCGGCAGATACGCAGTATTTT
v_call: TRBV6-2/TRBV6-3; d_call: NA; clone_size: NA; j_call: TRBJ2-7; cdr3_length: 11; cdr3_aa: CAIRIGDKQYF; cdr3_nt: TGTGCCATCAGAATCGGGGACAAGCAGTACTTC
v_call: TRBV12-3/TRBV12-4; d_call: TRBD1; clone_size: NA; j_call: TRBJ1-2; cdr3_length: 15; cdr3_aa: CASSLGQVASYGYTF; cdr3_nt: TGTGCCAGCAGCCTCGGACAGGTGGCAAGTTATGGCTACACCTTC
v_call: TRBV5-1; d_call: NA; clone_size: NA; j_call: TRBJ2-1; cdr3_length: 17; cdr3_aa: CASSNPLTGVFYNEQFF; cdr3_nt: TGCGCCAGCAGCAACCCTCTAACGGGAGTCTTCTACAATGAGCAGTTCTTC
v_call: TRBV6-6; d_call: TRBD1; clone_size: NA; j_call: TRBJ2-7; cdr3_length: 14; cdr3_aa: CTSSVLGQQYEQYF; cdr3_nt: TGTACCAGTAGTGTTCTGGGACAGCAATACGAGCAGTACTTC
v_call: TRBV10-3; d_call: NA; clone_size: NA; j_call: TRBJ1-5; cdr3_length: 13; cdr3_aa: CAVSEQGNQPQHF; cdr3_nt: TGTGCCGTCAGTGAGCAGGGAAATCAGCCCCAGCATTTT
v_call: TRBV29-1; d_call: NA; clone_size: NA; j_call: TRBJ2-4; cdr3_length: 14; cdr3_aa: CSAKGQGVGGIQCF; cdr3_nt: TGCAGCGCTAAGGGGCAGGGCGTCGGGGGCATTCAGTGCTTC
v_call: TRBV11-2; d_call: NA; clone_size: NA; j_call: TRBJ2-1; cdr3_length: 14; cdr3_aa: CASSLVAGYNEQFF; cdr3_nt: TGTGCCAGCAGCTTAGTCGCGGGTTACAATGAGCAGTTCTTC
v_call: TRBV4-2; d_call: TRBD2; clone_size: once; j_call: TRBJ2-7; cdr3_length: 18; cdr3_aa: CASGGKRGLAGGPHEQYF; cdr3_nt: TGTGCCAGCGGTGGAAAACGGGGACTAGCGGGAGGGCCTCACGAGCAGTACTTC
v_call: TRBV6-6; d_call: NA; clone_size: NA; j_call: TRBJ2-7; cdr3_length: 14; cdr3_aa: CASSVLGHQYEQYF; cdr3_nt: TGTGCCAGCAGTGTTCTGGGACACCAATACGAGCAGTATTTC
v_call: TRBV11-2; d_call: TRBD1; clone_size: NA; j_call: TRBJ2-1; cdr3_length: 11; cdr3_aa: CVSKSGQGLFF; cdr3_nt: TGTGTCAGCAAATCAGGACAGGGTCTTTTCTTC